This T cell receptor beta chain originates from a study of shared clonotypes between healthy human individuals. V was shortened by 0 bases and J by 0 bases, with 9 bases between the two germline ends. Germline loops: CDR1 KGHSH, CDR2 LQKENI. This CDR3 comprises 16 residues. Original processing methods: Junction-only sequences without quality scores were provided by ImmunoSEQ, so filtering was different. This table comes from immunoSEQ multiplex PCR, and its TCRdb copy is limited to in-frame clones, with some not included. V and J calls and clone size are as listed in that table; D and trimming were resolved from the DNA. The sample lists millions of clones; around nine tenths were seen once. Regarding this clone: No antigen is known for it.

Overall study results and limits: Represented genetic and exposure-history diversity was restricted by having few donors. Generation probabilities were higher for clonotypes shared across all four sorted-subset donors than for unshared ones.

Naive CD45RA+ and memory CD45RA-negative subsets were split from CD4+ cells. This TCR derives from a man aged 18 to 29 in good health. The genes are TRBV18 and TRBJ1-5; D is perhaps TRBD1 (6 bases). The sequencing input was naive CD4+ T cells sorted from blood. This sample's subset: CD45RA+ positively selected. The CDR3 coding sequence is TGTGCCAGCTCACCACCGATGGGGGCTAGCAATCAGCCCCAGCATTTT. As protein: CASSPPMGASNQPQHF.